This T cell receptor beta chain was found in a study of blood T cell repertoires in COVID-19. Study in general: Both acute and convalescent COVID-19 samples were obtained from the United States, Italy and Spain. PBMCs, B-cell-depleted T cells, or T cells provided the cDNA or gDNA that made up the material.

V shed 2 bases and J shed 8 bases, with 7 bases lying between them. The germline V gene has CDR1 MNHEY and CDR2 SVGAGI. The CDR3 sequence is 12 residues long. How the authors handled the data: It was from reference gene primer amplification that nucleated cell counts were estimated. This table comes from immunoSEQ multiplex PCR, and its TCRdb copy is limited to in-frame clones, with some not included. The DNA gave D and trimming, while V, J and clone size come from that table. The sample lists 250,000 to 300,000 clones, 86% occurring once. This clone was observed a handful of times. The TCR was taken from a man in his thirties or forties with active or convalescent COVID-19. The chain employs TRBV6-5 and TRBJ2-1; the D is unclear. The sample was peripheral blood. The DNA of the CDR3 is TGTGCCAGCAGTTACCTAATCGATGAGCAGTTCTTC. It codes for CASSYLIDEQFF.